The TCR beta chain under discussion was sequenced for a study of T cells expressing NK-cell markers. Study-wide background: Out of eight donors sequenced, seven tested HCMV-seropositive and the remaining one seronegative. The study, taken as a whole, reports: In a handful of donors, dominant clonotypes made up about 28.3-60.1% of CD3+CD56-NKG2C+ cells. There remained a lack of clarity about HCMV specificity of expanded NKG2C+ T cell clones.

The CDR3 has 15 amino acids. Germline V lookup: CDR1 SGHVS, CDR2 FQNEAQ. To note about this clonotype: Its specificity is unknown.

TCRdb reprocessed the 5' RACE reads, keeping one entry per CDR3 protein, no DNA. The sample's table shows a few hundred thousand distinct CDR3 sequences. This receptor was identified in a man younger than 35 in good health. The chain has TRBV7-8 and TRBJ1-5; TCRdb picks TRBD1, but there is no DNA to check that call. The sequenced sample consisted of blood T cells: a sorted CD56 or NKG2C T cell subset, CD4+ or CD8+ T cells, or bulk PBMC T cells (not recorded which). CDR3 sequence reads: CASSSRGNSNQPQHF.